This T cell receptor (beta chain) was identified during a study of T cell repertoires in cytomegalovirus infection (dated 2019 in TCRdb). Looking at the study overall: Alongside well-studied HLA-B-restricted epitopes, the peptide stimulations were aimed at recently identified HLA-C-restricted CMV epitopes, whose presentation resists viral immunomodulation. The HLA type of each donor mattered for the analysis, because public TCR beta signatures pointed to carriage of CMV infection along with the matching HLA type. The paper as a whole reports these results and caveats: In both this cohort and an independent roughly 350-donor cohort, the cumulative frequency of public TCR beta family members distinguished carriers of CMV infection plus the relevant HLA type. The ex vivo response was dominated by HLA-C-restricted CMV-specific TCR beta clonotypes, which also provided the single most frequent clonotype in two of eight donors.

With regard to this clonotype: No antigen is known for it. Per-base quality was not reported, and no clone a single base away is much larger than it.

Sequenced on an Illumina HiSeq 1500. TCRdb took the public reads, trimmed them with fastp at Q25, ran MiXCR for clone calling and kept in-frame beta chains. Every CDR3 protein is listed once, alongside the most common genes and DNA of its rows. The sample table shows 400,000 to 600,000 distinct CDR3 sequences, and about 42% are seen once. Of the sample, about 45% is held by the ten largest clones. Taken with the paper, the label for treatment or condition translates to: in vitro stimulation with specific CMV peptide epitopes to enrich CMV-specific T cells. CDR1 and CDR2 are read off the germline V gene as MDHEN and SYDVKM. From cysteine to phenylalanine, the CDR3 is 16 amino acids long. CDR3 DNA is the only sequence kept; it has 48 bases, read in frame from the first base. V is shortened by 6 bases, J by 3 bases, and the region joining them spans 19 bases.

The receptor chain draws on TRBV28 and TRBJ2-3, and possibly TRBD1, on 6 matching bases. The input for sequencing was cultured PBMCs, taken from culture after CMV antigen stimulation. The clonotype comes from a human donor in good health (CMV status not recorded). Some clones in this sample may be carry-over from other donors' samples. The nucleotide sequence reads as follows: TGTGCCAGCAGCCAACTGCGCCAGGGGCGGACAGATACGCAGTATTTT. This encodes CASSQLRQGRTDTQYF.